This entry lists 10 T cell receptor beta chains sequenced from one sample in a study of graft-versus-host responses after intestinal transplantation (TCRdb year 2021). Libraries were prepared through the immunoSEQ multiplex PCR assay. The immuneACCESS repertoire file appears here via TCRdb, limited to in-frame rearrangements. These files lack a portion of the clones; in checked studies, under half of the deficit traces to unresolved V genes, and the cause of the others is not known. For this sample there are about 110,000 clones; over 80% appear just once. The leading ten clones occupy around 0.73% of the sample. This specimen's time point label, interpreted: cells obtained before transplantation from donor or recipient. These receptors have no known antigen. Sequenced here: unstimulated CD4+ T cells sorted from spleen or lymph node cells, sampled before transplant. Receptors were obtained from a human donor who was the organ donor for an intestinal transplant.

V usage is TRBV7-9 and J usage is TRBJ2-1, with 8 bases fitting TRBD2. Germline loops: CDR1 SEHNR, CDR2 FQNEAQ (reference sequence). The CDR3 has 17 residues. The V segment lost 2 bases and the J segment 3 bases; nucleotides outside the gene matches: 9. CDR3 DNA: TGTGCCAGCAGCTTATATCCGACTAGCGCTTACTACAATGAGCAGTTCTTC. It translates to CASSLYPTSAYYNEQFF.

The chain uses TRBV6-1 and TRBJ2-1; TRBD2 matches 12 bases. There are 15 residues in the CDR3. CDR1 and CDR2 from the germline V gene are MNHNS and SASEGT. With V trimmed by 5 bases and J by 8 bases, 7 bases remained unmatched. The CDR3 region has the DNA TGTGCCAGCAGTTTCCTAGCGGGAGGGCCCCATGAGCAGTTCTTC. Its translation is CASSFLAGGPHEQFF.

The chain combines TRBV5-1 with TRBJ1-2; D perhaps matches TRBD1 (5 bases). Germline lookup yields CDR1 SGHRS and CDR2 YFSETQ. V was pared by 4 bases and J by 2 bases, with 6 bases between. This CDR3 spans 12 amino acids. The CDR3 is CASSGTNYGYTF. CDR3 nucleotides: TGCGCCAGCAGCGGGACGAACTATGGCTACACCTTC.

V and J are TRBV9 and TRBJ2-3; 11 bases align to TRBD1. Trimming took 0 bases from V and 4 from J; bases not matched to a gene: 10. The germline CDR1 and CDR2 sequences are SGDLS and YYNGEE. The length of the CDR3 is 18 residues. DNA for the CDR3: TGTGCCAGCAGCGTAGGCCCTCTCCCGGGACAGGGGGCAGATACGCAGTATTTT. Residues: CASSVGPLPGQGADTQYF.

The chain uses TRBV18 and TRBJ1-2; D is possibly TRBD1 (5 bases). The CDR3 is 13 amino acids. Trimming stripped 3 bases from V and 2 bases from J, with 7 bases between. From germline, CDR1 is KGHSH and CDR2 LQKENI. CDR3 sequence reads: CASSPTDNYGYTF. The CDR3 DNA is TGTGCCAGCTCACCGACAGACAACTATGGCTACACCTTC.

V and J are TRBV19 and TRBJ2-4, with 13 bases identical to TRBD2. The CDR3 is made up of 16 amino acids. Germline CDR1 reads LNHDA; CDR2 reads SQIVND (reference sequence). The trim removed 3 bases at V and 5 bases at J, leaving 4 bases unmatched. CDR3: CASSIGLAGDQNIQYF. Written as DNA, the CDR3 is TGTGCCAGTAGTATTGGACTAGCGGGAGACCAAAACATTCAGTACTTC.

The chain uses TRBV19 and TRBJ2-1, with 11 bases fitting TRBD2. The length of the CDR3 is 16 residues. The germline gives CDR1 LNHDA, CDR2 SQIVND (reference sequence). V was pared by 4 bases and J by 4 bases, with 6 bases of the junction left unmatched. The CDR3 region is CASSSPLAGGYNEQFF. The CDR3 nucleotides are TGTGCCAGTAGTAGCCCGCTAGCGGGAGGTTACAATGAGCAGTTCTTC.

The gene calls are TRBV6-5 and TRBJ1-1, with 7 bases matching TRBD1. Germline CDR1 MNHEY, CDR2 SVGAGI. The CDR3 spans 14 residues. Trimming took 2 bases from V and 5 from J; bases not matched to a gene: 5. CDR3 DNA sequence: TGTGCCAGCAGTTACGAAACAGGGGTAACTGAAGCTTTCTTT. Residues: CASSYETGVTEAFF.

In regard to this clone: An end of the junction differs from the germline gene, which may be a read error. This sequence joins TRBV18 and TRBJ2-7; TRBD2 matches 9 bases. The CDR3 contains 14 residues. The germline CDR1 and CDR2 sequences are KGHSH and LQKENI. Here the CDR3 reads CTSSPLGSGSEQYF. The CDR3 DNA follows: TGTACCAGCTCACCACTGGGTAGCGGGAGCGAGCAGTACTTC.

The V and J genes are TRBV20-1 and TRBJ1-1; possible D gene TRBD1, 5 bases. V was pared by 6 bases and J by 6 bases, with 11 bases between. Germline V gene lookup returns CDR1 DFQATT and CDR2 SNEGSKA (reference sequence). This CDR3 is built from 11 residues. CDR3 loop: CSAAGVAEAFF. DNA for the CDR3: TGCAGTGCCGCGGGGGTTGCTGAAGCTTTCTTT.